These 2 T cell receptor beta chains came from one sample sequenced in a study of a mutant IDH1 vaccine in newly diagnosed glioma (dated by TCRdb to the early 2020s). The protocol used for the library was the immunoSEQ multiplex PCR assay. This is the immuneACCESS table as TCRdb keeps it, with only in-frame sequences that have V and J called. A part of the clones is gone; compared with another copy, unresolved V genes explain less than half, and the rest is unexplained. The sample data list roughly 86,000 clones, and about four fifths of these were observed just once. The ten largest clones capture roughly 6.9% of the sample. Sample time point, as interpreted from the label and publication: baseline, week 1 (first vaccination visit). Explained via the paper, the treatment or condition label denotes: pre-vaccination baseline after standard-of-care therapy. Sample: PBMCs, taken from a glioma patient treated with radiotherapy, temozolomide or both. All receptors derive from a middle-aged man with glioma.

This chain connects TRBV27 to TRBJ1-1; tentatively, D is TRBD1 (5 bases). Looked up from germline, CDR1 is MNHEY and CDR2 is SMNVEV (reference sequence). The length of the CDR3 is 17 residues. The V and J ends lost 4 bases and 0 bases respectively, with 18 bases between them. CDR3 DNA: TGTGCCAGCAGTTCCCGCGTAGGGCAGGGACTGAACACTGAAGCTTTCTTT. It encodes CASSSRVGQGLNTEAFF.

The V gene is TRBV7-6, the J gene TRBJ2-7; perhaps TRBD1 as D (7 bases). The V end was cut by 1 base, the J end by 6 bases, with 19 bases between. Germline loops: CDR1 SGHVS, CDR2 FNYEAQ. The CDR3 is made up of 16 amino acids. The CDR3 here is CASSLGTGITGGEQYF. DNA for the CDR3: TGTGCCAGCAGCTTAGGGACAGGTATAACCGGGGGCGAGCAGTACTTC.